The 3 T cell receptor beta chains given below trace back to one sample, sequenced in a study of Ad26.COV2.S vaccination and SARS-CoV-2 variants. Treatment specified: about 20 received Ad26.COV2.S at low or high dose, single or two shots; about five received placebo; per-sample allocation not given. The investigators took samples on day 63 after the first vaccine or placebo injection. Here immunoSEQ multiplex PCR was the method, and the copy in TCRdb shows in-frame clones only, minus some. The top ten clones hold 13% of a sample with approximately 500,000 clones, approximately 90% of them seen once. This specimen was peripheral blood, taken in a trial of Ad26.COV2.S vaccine versus placebo. Receptors originate from a person aged 18 to 65 who received the Ad26.COV2.S COVID-19 vaccine or a placebo.

The chain has TRBV10-3 and TRBJ2-1; D is unclear. The CDR3 runs 11 residues. V was cut by 4 bases and J by 4 bases, with 2 bases left in between. Looked up from germline, CDR1 is ENHRY and CDR2 is SYGVKD. The CDR3 sequence is CAISAYNEQFF. The CDR3 DNA is TGTGCCATCAGTGCTTACAATGAGCAGTTCTTC.

V gene TRBV6-5 combines with J gene TRBJ2-1, with unresolved D. Germline CDR1 is MNHEY and CDR2 is SVGAGI. Deletions cut 7 bases from V and 9 bases from J, with 10 bases between. The CDR3 has 11 residues. The CDR3 reads CASNQLGEQFF. CDR3 nucleotide sequence: TGTGCCAGCAACCAGCTCGGTGAGCAGTTCTTC.

This chain connects TRBV30 to TRBJ2-7; 8 bases map to TRBD1. The ends lost 1 base at V and 7 bases at J; junction bases unmatched: 6. Germline CDR1 reads GTSNPN; CDR2 reads SVGIG (reference sequence). This CDR3 spans 13 amino acids. CDR3 in amino acids: CAWSDRGDGEQYF. In DNA, the CDR3 is TGTGCCTGGAGTGACAGGGGGGATGGAGAGCAGTACTTC.